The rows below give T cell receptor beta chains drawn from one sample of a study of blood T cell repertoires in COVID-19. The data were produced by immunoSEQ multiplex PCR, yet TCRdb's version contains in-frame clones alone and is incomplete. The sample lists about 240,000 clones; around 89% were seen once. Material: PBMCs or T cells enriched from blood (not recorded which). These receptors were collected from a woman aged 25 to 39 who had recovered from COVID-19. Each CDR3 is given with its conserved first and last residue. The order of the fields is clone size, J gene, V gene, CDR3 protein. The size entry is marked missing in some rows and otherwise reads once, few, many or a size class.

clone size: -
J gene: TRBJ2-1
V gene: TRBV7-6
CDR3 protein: CASSLLSGSSYNEQFF

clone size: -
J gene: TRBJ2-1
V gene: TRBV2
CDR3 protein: CASRVYLGDNEQFF

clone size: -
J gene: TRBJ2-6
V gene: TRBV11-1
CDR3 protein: CASSAGASGANVLTF

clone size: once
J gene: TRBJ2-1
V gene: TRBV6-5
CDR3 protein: CASRLGLRLNEQFF

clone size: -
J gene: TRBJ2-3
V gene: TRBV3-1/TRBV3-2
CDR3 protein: CASSHPGTSGRDTQYF

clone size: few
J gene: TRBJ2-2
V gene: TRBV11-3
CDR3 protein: CASSLVQAEGELFF

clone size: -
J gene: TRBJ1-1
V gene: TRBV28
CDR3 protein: CASSLRGLGTEAFF

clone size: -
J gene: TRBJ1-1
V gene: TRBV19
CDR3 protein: CASSQGAGEAFF

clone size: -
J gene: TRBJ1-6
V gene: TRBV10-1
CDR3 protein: CATPGTANSPLHF

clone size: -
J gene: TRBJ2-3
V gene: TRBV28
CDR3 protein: CASSSYRGLSLNRTDTQYF